The rows below give T cell receptor beta chains drawn from one sample of a study of blood T cells in healthy people across ages. TCRdb re-derived calls from the 5' RACE reads in MiXCR, one entry per CDR3 protein. The sample includes 1.5 million to 2 million distinct CDR3 sequences, around 42% seen only once; the top ten take 23%. Sequencing was carried out using blood. The receptor set was obtained from a human donor in good health. Both conserved end residues are part of each CDR3. D genes are given only for firm matches. Size is stated for part of the rows, as once, few or many counts, or as a class when the clone is expanded.

size: few; D: TRBD2; V: TRBV7-2; J: TRBJ2-1; DNA: TGTGCCAGCAGCTTCTGGCGGGGGGGCAACAATGAGCAGTTCTTC; CDR3: CASSFWRGGNNEQFF
size: few; D: TRBD2; V: TRBV6-5; J: TRBJ2-1; DNA: TGTGCCAGCGCTGAATTCGGGGGGATGTCGAATGAGCAGTTCTTC; CDR3: CASAEFGGMSNEQFF
size: -; D: -; V: TRBV7-3; J: TRBJ2-3; DNA: TGTGCCAGCAGCTTCGCAGGAGCAGATACGCGGTATTTT; CDR3: CASSFAGADTRYF
size: -; D: TRBD1; V: TRBV4-3; J: TRBJ2-3; DNA: TGCGCCAGCAGCCAAGAAACCATCCTTCGGGGACAGGGCACAGATACGCAGTATTTT; CDR3: CASSQETILRGQGTDTQYF
size: -; D: -; V: TRBV5-6; J: TRBJ2-7; DNA: TGTGCCAGCAGCGTGGACCGACTAGTACTTACAAACTCCTACGAGCAGTACTTC; CDR3: CASSVDRLVLTNSYEQYF
size: many; D: -; V: TRBV7-2; J: TRBJ1-4; DNA: TGTGCCAGCAGCCTCGCCCCCACTAATGAAAAACTGTTTTTT; CDR3: CASSLAPTNEKLFF
size: few; D: -; V: TRBV2; J: TRBJ2-6; DNA: TGTGCCAGCAGCGCTCAGGAGTCTGGGGCCAACGTCCTGACTTTC; CDR3: CASSAQESGANVLTF
size: -; D: -; V: TRBV24-1; J: TRBJ2-2; DNA: TGTGCCACCAGTGATTACGCGGGGCAGGGGAACACCGGGGAGCTGTTTTTT; CDR3: CATSDYAGQGNTGELFF
size: few; D: TRBD1; V: TRBV6-1; J: TRBJ2-7; DNA: TGTGCCAGCCTGGGACAGTCTCTCTACGAGCAGTACTTC; CDR3: CASLGQSLYEQYF
size: few; D: -; V: TRBV7-9; J: TRBJ2-7; DNA: TGTGCCAGCAGCTTACGGGCCATCGAGCAGTACTTC; CDR3: CASSLRAIEQYF
size: few; D: -; V: TRBV12-3/TRBV12-4; J: TRBJ2-4; DNA: TGTGCCAGCAGTTTCCCGGGCAGCGCCAAAAACATTCAGTACTTC; CDR3: CASSFPGSAKNIQYF
size: -; D: TRBD1; V: TRBV7-2; J: TRBJ1-5; DNA: TGTGCCAGCAGTTCCGGGACAGGGGGCTGGCAGCCCCAGCATTTT; CDR3: CASSSGTGGWQPQHF
size: -; D: -; V: TRBV12-3/TRBV12-4; J: TRBJ2-3; DNA: TGTGCCAGCAGGGGCCGGGACTTCCCAACCACAGATACGCAGTATTTT; CDR3: CASRGRDFPTTDTQYF
size: many; D: -; V: TRBV6-5; J: TRBJ2-3; DNA: TGTGCCAGCAGTTACTCGAGGATCCAGGCAGCGAGCACAGATACGCAGTATTTT; CDR3: CASSYSRIQAASTDTQYF
size: -; D: TRBD2; V: TRBV5-1; J: TRBJ2-1; DNA: TGCGCCAGCAGCTTGGTGGGGGGGTATTCCTACAATGAGCAGTTCTTC; CDR3: CASSLVGGYSYNEQFF
size: -; D: -; V: TRBV30; J: TRBJ2-3; DNA: TGTGCCTGGAGTGTCCACACAGATACGCAGTATTTT; CDR3: CAWSVHTDTQYF
size: -; D: -; V: TRBV15; J: TRBJ1-1; DNA: TGTGCCACCAGCGTAGGACGAGGAGGGACTGAAGCTTTCTTT; CDR3: CATSVGRGGTEAFF
size: -; D: TRBD2; V: TRBV4-1; J: TRBJ2-3; DNA: TGCGCCAGCAGCCAAGAGAAGAGCGGGGGCCCAATATCCACAGATACGCAGTATTTT; CDR3: CASSQEKSGGPISTDTQYF
size: few; D: -; V: TRBV2; J: TRBJ2-5; DNA: TGTGCCAGCAACGGGGGCCAGGGGACAGAGACCCAGTACTTC; CDR3: CASNGGQGTETQYF
size: -; D: TRBD1; V: TRBV7-9; J: TRBJ2-6; DNA: TGTGCCAGCAGCCGTTGGACAGGGGGCGCCCGGGGTGGGGCCAACGTCCTGACTTTC; CDR3: CASSRWTGGARGGANVLTF
size: -; D: -; V: TRBV29-1; J: TRBJ2-3; DNA: TGCAGCGCCCCCACGGTGGGACCGCGAGAGACCCAGTATTTT; CDR3: CSAPTVGPRETQYF
size: -; D: -; V: TRBV29-1; J: TRBJ1-4; DNA: TGCAGCGTTGAAGATTCTGGGGAAAAACTGTTTTTT; CDR3: CSVEDSGEKLFF
size: -; D: TRBD2; V: TRBV6-5; J: TRBJ2-1; DNA: TGTGCCAGCAGTTACCGACTAGCGGGGGGGTACAATGAGCAGTTCTTC; CDR3: CASSYRLAGGYNEQFF
size: -; D: -; V: TRBV5-1; J: TRBJ1-2; DNA: TGCGCCAGCAGCTTGTCCGGGACGGAGTATGGCTACACCTTC; CDR3: CASSLSGTEYGYTF
size: few; D: -; V: TRBV5-1; J: TRBJ2-5; DNA: TGCGCCAGCAGCTTCTCGCGGGTGGGGGAGACCCAGTACTTC; CDR3: CASSFSRVGETQYF
size: few; D: -; V: TRBV20-1; J: TRBJ1-2; DNA: TGCAGTGCTAGGTCGACAGGCCGGAACTATGGCTACACCTTC; CDR3: CSARSTGRNYGYTF
size: -; D: -; V: TRBV21-1; J: TRBJ2-7; DNA: TGTGCCAGCAGCAAGGTCCCCTGGGGGGGCGACTCCTACGAGCAGTACTTC; CDR3: CASSKVPWGGDSYEQYF
size: -; D: TRBD2; V: TRBV12-3/TRBV12-4; J: TRBJ2-7; DNA: TGTGTCAGCAGTTTCACCCTAGCGGGCGGACTCTACGAGCAGTACTTC; CDR3: CVSSFTLAGGLYEQYF
size: -; D: -; V: TRBV7-2; J: TRBJ2-3; DNA: TGTGCCAGCAGCCGCGGGATACCCCCCACGGATACGCAGTATTTT; CDR3: CASSRGIPPTDTQYF
size: -; D: -; V: TRBV5-1; J: TRBJ1-2; DNA: TGCGCCAGCAGCTTGGAGGGGGGCGCTTCCTCCATCTATGGCTACACCTTC; CDR3: CASSLEGGASSIYGYTF
size: -; D: -; V: TRBV12-3/TRBV12-4; J: TRBJ2-3; DNA: TGTGCCAGCAGCGGGAGCACAAGCACAGATGCGCAGTATTTT; CDR3: CASSGSTSTDAQYF
size: -; D: -; V: TRBV29-1; J: TRBJ1-2; DNA: TGCAGCGCGGCGGGGGACTACTATGGCTACACCTTC; CDR3: CSAAGDYYGYTF
size: -; D: -; V: TRBV7-3; J: TRBJ1-2; DNA: TGTGCCAGCAGCCCAAAGACCGGGGCGGGCTACACCTTC; CDR3: CASSPKTGAGYTF
size: -; D: TRBD1; V: TRBV11-2; J: TRBJ2-5; DNA: TGTGCCAGCAGCTTTTTGACAGGGGGGTCGGGGAATGAGCAGTACTTC; CDR3: CASSFLTGGSGNEQYF
size: -; D: TRBD2; V: TRBV20-1; J: TRBJ2-7; DNA: TGCAGTGCTAGTCCGGGGGGCGAGCAGTACTTC; CDR3: CSASPGGEQYF
size: few; D: -; V: TRBV20-1; J: TRBJ1-2; DNA: TGCAGTGCTAGGGACTACCGGCTACGACAGGCAGATGGCTACACCTTC; CDR3: CSARDYRLRQADGYTF
size: few; D: TRBD2; V: TRBV7-9; J: TRBJ2-7; DNA: TGTGCCAGCAGCTCAGCCGAGGGACTAGCCTACGAGCAGTACTTC; CDR3: CASSSAEGLAYEQYF
size: few; D: TRBD1; V: TRBV7-8; J: TRBJ1-2; DNA: TGTGCCAGCAGCTACCCGGGACAGGGAGGACGGAACTATGGCTACACCTTC; CDR3: CASSYPGQGGRNYGYTF
size: -; D: -; V: TRBV4-3; J: TRBJ1-2; DNA: TGCGCCAGCAGCCAAGACTCGGTGTCTCAGAGCTACACCTTC; CDR3: CASSQDSVSQSYTF
size: -; D: -; V: TRBV29-1; J: TRBJ2-1; DNA: TGCAGCGTTGAGATCAGTAGGAATGAGCAGTTCTTC; CDR3: CSVEISRNEQFF
size: many; D: -; V: TRBV7-2; J: TRBJ2-5; DNA: TGTGCCAGCAGCTTGAACAGAATGCAAGAGACCCAGTACTTC; CDR3: CASSLNRMQETQYF
size: few; D: TRBD2; V: TRBV27; J: TRBJ2-1; DNA: TGTGCCAGCAGTTTGGTAGCGGGGGATGAGCAGTTCTTC; CDR3: CASSLVAGDEQFF
size: once; D: TRBD2; V: TRBV7-2; J: TRBJ2-3; DNA: TGTGCCAGCAGCCTATTCCGGTCCCACCAGCGGGGGGCGGCAGATACGCAGTATTTT; CDR3: CASSLFRSHQRGAADTQYF
size: -; D: -; V: TRBV9; J: TRBJ1-1; DNA: TGTGCCAGCAGCGGGGAACATAACACTGAAGCTTTCTTT; CDR3: CASSGEHNTEAFF
size: -; D: -; V: TRBV4-3; J: TRBJ2-2; DNA: TGCGCCAGCAGCCAAGAAAGGGGGGCAAGCGGGGAGCTGTTTTTT; CDR3: CASSQERGASGELFF
size: few; D: TRBD1; V: TRBV6-1; J: TRBJ2-7; DNA: TGTGCCAGCAGTGACAACAGGGGATTAAGCGAGCAGTACTTC; CDR3: CASSDNRGLSEQYF
size: few; D: -; V: TRBV18; J: TRBJ2-2; DNA: TGTGCCAGCTCACAACAGGGACGGAACACCGGGGAGCTGTTTTTT; CDR3: CASSQQGRNTGELFF
size: -; D: -; V: TRBV11-3; J: TRBJ2-2; DNA: TGTGCCAGCAGATCTATTCCGTTGGGTTACACCGGGGAGCTGTTTTTT; CDR3: CASRSIPLGYTGELFF